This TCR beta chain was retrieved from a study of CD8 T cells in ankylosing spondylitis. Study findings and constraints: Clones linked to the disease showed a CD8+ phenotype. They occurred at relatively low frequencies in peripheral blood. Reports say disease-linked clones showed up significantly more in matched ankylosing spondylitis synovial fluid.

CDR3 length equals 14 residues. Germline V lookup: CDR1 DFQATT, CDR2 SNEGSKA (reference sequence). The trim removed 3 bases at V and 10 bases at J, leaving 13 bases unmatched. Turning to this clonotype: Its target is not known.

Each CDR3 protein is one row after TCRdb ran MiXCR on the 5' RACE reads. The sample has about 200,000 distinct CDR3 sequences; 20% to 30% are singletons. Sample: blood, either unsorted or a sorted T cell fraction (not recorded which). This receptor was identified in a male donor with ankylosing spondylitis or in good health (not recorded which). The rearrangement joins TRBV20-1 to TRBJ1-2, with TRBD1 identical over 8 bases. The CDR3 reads CSARETRGRPLYTF. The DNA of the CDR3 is TGCAGTGCTAGGGAGACCAGGGGGCGCCCCCTCTACACCTTC.